Below, 5 T cell receptor beta chains from the same sample are listed, as sequenced in a study of regulatory T cells in long-lasting Graves disease. As for time point: newly diagnosed GD, antithyroid drugs for less than 3 months. From PBMCs, RNA was extracted and then used to make the TCR library. Both iRepertoire HTBI primers and Arm-PCR of CDR3 regions were used to build the TCR beta libraries. MiXCR was run by TCRdb on the multiplex PCR reads, yielding one entry per CDR3 protein. There are some 490,000 distinct CDR3 sequences in the sample; around 12% occur only once, and over 7% lies in the top ten. These sequences were also reported in another study, on T cells in Graves' hyperthyroidism and ophthalmopathy.

Sequenced material: peripheral blood mononuclear cells (PBMCs), taken at new diagnosis, from a patient treated with antithyroid drugs. These receptors were taken from a woman under 40 with Graves disease.

This clonotype was seen a handful of times. This chain uses TRBV20-1 with TRBJ2-7; 9 bases match TRBD2. This CDR3 has 15 residues. Germline CDR1 reads DFQATT; CDR2 reads SNEGSKA (reference sequence). V shed 3 bases, J shed 3 bases, and the junction held 9 bases outside the gene matches. This CDR3 reads CSARQGTSFDYEQYF. DNA of the CDR3: TGCAGTGCTAGGCAAGGGACTAGCTTCGACTACGAGCAGTACTTC.

This clonotype was recorded many times. The gene calls are TRBV2 and TRBJ2-2; 10 positions match TRBD1. Unmatched junction bases numbered 6, after V lost 2 bases and J lost 3 bases. The CDR3 has 17 amino acids. Germline lookup yields CDR1 SNHLY and CDR2 FYNNEI. This chain's CDR3 is CASSEPTGGWDTGELFF. The DNA for the CDR3 is TGTGCCAGCAGTGAACCGACAGGGGGCTGGGACACCGGGGAGCTGTTTTTT.

This clonotype has ten or more counts. The chain is built from TRBV27 and TRBJ2-1; 11 positions agree with TRBD2. The CDR3 contains 14 residues. Germline trimming cut 4 bases from V and 9 bases from J; bases unmatched to any gene: 5. Germline V gene sequence: CDR1 MNHEY, CDR2 SMNVEV (reference sequence). The CDR3 nucleotides read TGTGCCAGCAGTTATAGCGGGAGGGTGTTTGAGCAGTTCTTC. Amino acid sequence: CASSYSGRVFEQFF.

The chain employs TRBV28 and TRBJ1-6, with D maybe TRBD1 (5 bases). The germline V and J ends were trimmed by 3 bases and 6 bases, with 12 bases remaining between them. CDR1 is MDHEN and CDR2 is SYDVKM in the germline V gene. The CDR3 contains 15 residues. This chain's CDR3 is CASSFDREGNSPLHF. CDR3 nucleotide sequence: TGTGCCAGCAGTTTCGACAGAGAGGGTAATTCACCCCTCCACTTT.

This chain joins TRBV7-2 and TRBJ2-7, with TRBD1 as a possible D gene (8 bases). Trimming cost V 1 base and J 3 bases, with 28 bases left between them. Germline V gene lookup returns CDR1 SGHTA and CDR2 FQGNSA. CDR3 size: 20 residues. CDR3 DNA sequence: TGTGCCAGCAGCTTAGTAGGGGCCACAGGGGGAGGGGGGACGAGCTACGAGCAGTACTTC. It is translated as CASSLVGATGGGGTSYEQYF.